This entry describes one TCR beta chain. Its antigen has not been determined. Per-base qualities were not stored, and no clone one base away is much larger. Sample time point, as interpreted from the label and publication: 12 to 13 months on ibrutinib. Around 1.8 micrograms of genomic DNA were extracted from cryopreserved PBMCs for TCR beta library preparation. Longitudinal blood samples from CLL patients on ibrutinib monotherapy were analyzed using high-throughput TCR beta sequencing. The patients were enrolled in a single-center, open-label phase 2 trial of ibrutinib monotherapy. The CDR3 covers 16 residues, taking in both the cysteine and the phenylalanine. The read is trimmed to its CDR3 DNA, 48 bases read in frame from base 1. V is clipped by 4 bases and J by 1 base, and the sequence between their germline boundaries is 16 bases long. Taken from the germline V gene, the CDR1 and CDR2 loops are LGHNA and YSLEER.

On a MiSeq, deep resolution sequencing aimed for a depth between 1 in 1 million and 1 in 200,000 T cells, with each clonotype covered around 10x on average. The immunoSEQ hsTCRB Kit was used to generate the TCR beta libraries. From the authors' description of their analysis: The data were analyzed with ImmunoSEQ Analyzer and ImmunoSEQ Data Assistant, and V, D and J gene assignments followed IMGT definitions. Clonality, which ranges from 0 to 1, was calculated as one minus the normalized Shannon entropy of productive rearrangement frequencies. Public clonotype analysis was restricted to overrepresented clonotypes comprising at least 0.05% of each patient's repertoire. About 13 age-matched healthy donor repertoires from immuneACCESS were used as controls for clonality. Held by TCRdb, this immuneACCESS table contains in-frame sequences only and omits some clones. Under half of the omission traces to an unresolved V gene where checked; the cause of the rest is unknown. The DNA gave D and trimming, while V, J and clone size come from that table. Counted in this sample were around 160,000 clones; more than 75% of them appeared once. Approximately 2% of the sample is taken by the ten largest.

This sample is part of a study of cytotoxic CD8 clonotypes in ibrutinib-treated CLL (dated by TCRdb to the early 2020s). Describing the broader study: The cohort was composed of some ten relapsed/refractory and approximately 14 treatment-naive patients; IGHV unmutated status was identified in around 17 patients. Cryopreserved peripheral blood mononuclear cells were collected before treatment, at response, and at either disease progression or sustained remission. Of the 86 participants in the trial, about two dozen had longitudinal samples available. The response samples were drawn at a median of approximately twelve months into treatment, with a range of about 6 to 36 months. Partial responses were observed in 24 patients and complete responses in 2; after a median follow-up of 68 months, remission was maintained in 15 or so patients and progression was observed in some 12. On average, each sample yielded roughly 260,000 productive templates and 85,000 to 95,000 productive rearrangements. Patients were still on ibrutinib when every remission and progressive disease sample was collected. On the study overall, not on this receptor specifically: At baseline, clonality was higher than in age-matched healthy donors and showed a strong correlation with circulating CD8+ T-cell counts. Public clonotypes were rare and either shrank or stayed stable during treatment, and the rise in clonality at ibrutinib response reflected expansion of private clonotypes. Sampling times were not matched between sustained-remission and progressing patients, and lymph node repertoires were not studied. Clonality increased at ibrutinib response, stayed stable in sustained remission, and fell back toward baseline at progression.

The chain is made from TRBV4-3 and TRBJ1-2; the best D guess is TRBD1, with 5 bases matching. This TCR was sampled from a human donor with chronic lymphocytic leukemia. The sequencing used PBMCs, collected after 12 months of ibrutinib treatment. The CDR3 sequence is CASSPQRDRDNYGYTF. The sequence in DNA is TGCGCCAGCAGCCCTCAGCGTGACAGAGATAACTATGGCTACACCTTC.